This T cell receptor beta chain was identified during a study of T-cell reconstitution after alpha-beta-depleted transplantation in children (dated by TCRdb to 2016 to 2017). At the level of the whole study: T-cell immune reconstitution after TCRalphabeta/CD19-depleted allogeneic hematopoietic cell transplantation in children was quantitatively tracked in the study by means of TCR repertoire profiling. The paper's findings and limits, for the study overall: The apparently early recovery of alphabetaT-cell counts about two months after transplant reportedly depended on only several hundred rapidly expanded clones that came from non-depleted graft cells. Over subsequent months, a decline in hyperexpanded clone frequencies was noted, and after one year, T-cell counts and TCRbeta diversity were mostly ascribed to newly produced T cells. In some patients, high TCRbeta diversity at day 60 was attributed to recipient T cells and intrathymic progenitors that had survived conditioning.

A word on this clonotype: It lacks a known antigen. Within one base of it there is no much larger clone, and no base qualities were kept.

The CDR3 runs 11 amino acids, cysteine and phenylalanine included. CDR3 DNA only is kept here, 33 bases in frame from base 1. According to the germline V gene, CDR1 reads ENHRY and CDR2 reads SYGVKD. Explained via the paper, the treatment or condition label denotes: allogeneic hematopoietic cell transplantation with graft depleted of TCRalphabeta T cells and CD19 B cells. The transplant recipients were children given TCRalphabeta/CD19-depleted allogeneic hematopoietic cell grafts. Library construction relied on PCR. Instrument on record: Illumina HiSeq 2500. Molecular barcoding was employed in the preparation of TCR libraries, with unique molecular identifiers being used to normalize TCRbeta repertoire quantification. Using fastp trimming at Q25 and MiXCR clonotype assembly, TCRdb reanalyzed the public sequencing data and kept in-frame beta chains. Each record represents a unique CDR3 protein, reported with the most common genes and DNA among its rows. The sample contains roughly 790,000 distinct CDR3 sequences, about 15% of them found a single time. The biggest ten clones account for approximately 5% of the sample.

The TCR originated in a male patient under 18 who had a stem cell transplant for acute lymphoblastic leukemia, so the T cells may come from the graft donor. Material: PBMCs, mostly from graft donor cells, obtained 360 days after TCRalphabeta/CD19-depleted stem cell transplant. The V and J genes are TRBV10-3 and TRBJ2-5; the D gene is perhaps TRBD2, from 5 matching bases. The DNA sequence is given as TGTGCTATCGGGGATGGGAGGACCCAGTACTTC. Translated, this gives CAIGDGRTQYF.